This T cell receptor (beta chain) appears in the sequencing data of a study of CD8 T cells in ankylosing spondylitis. This clonotype showed up many times. The antigen is unknown. Study-level results: Matched ankylosing spondylitis synovial fluid reportedly showed significant enrichment of disease-linked clones. Roughly eight highly homologous variants made up a TCR beta motif that seemed to typify ankylosing spondylitis blood.

Using its own MiXCR run on the 5' RACE reads, TCRdb lists one record per CDR3 protein. The data contain around 130,000 distinct CDR3 sequences, around 7% of them singletons. Trimming stripped 0 bases from V and 3 bases from J, with 7 bases between. The CDR3 totals 15 residues. Germline CDR1 reads SGHRS; CDR2 reads YFSETQ. The sample was blood, either unsorted or a sorted T cell fraction (not recorded which). The source of this sequence is a male donor with ankylosing spondylitis or in good health (not recorded which). The J gene is TRBJ1-6, the V gene TRBV5-1, with D unresolved. The CDR3 reads CASSLGVFYNSPLHF. The DNA of the CDR3 is TGCGCCAGCAGCTTGGGGGTGTTCTATAATTCACCCCTCCACTTT.